The subject of this entry is one T cell receptor (beta chain). The antigen remains undetermined. The entry originates in a study of response to subunit inactivated influenza vaccine. Study-wide findings and caveats: A suggestion made by the authors is that each seasonal influenza vaccination recruits few new T cells.

One entry per CDR3 protein results from TCRdb running MiXCR on the RT-PCR reads. The repertoire has about 480,000 distinct CDR3 sequences, under 15% of them found once; the top ten carry around 13%. This CDR3 contains 15 residues. Germline values: CDR1 MGHDK, CDR2 SYGVNS. V was cut by 2 bases and J by 3 bases, with 13 bases left in between. The chain combines TRBV25-1 with TRBJ1-1; TRBD1 is a possible D gene (5 bases). The specimen was PBMCs from blood, collected 40 to 50 days after vaccination. The clonotype comes from a man aged 50 to 59 who received an inactivated influenza vaccine. CDR3 loop: CASSETTTRDTEAFF. Written as DNA, the CDR3 is TGTGCCAGCAGTGAAACCACCACCAGGGACACTGAAGCTTTCTTT.